The present T cell receptor beta chain was sequenced within a study of blood T cell repertoires in COVID-19. Study-wide context: The samples span acute and convalescent COVID-19 from the United States, Italy and Spain.

Recruited during active infection, patients (from Seattle) were subsequently followed longitudinally. In the authors' workflow: Researchers report that nucleated cell counts were estimated from reference gene primer amplification. Profiled with immunoSEQ multiplex PCR; TCRdb holds only in-frame clones, not every one. V and J calls and clone size are those listed in that table; D and trimming were worked out from the DNA. This table has 150,000 to 180,000 clones, 65% to 90% appearing once. The CDR3 extends over 13 amino acids. Trimming shortened V by 6 bases and J by 5 bases, and 10 bases separated the two germline ends.

This clonotype originated in a woman aged 55-70 years with COVID-19, enrolled during active disease. The gene calls are TRBV12-3 or TRBV12-4 and TRBJ2-2; weak D call: TRBD2 (6 bases). Material: peripheral blood. CDR3 sequence reads: CASRAEGTGELFF. The CDR3 nucleotides are TGTGCCAGCAGAGCGGAGGGAACCGGGGAGCTGTTTTTT.